Described below is a single TCR beta chain sequence and its context. The germline V and J ends were trimmed by 0 bases and 8 bases, with 6 bases remaining between them. Germline values: CDR1 SGDLS, CDR2 YYNGEE. The CDR3 covers 12 residues. The source of the sample is a study of technical replicates of blood from a handful of donors. The table came from immunoSEQ multiplex PCR; TCRdb's copy has only in-frame clones and leaves some out. The data hold around 69,000 clones, with 88% observed a single time. The source is a human donor in good health. Some clones in this sample may be carry-over from other donors' samples. Material for sequencing was PBMCs. The chain uses TRBV9 and TRBJ1-3; D remains ambiguous. CDR3 DNA: TGTGCCAGCAGCGTAGAGGGAGACACCATATATTTT. Amino acid sequence: CASSVEGDTIYF.